The present T cell receptor beta chain was sequenced within a study of Tregs in tolerant kidney transplant recipients. Notes on the study in general: No direct test of biological reproducibility was done here. Antigen-driven expansion was suggested because donor-specific Tregs expanded more than all Tregs in tolerant patients.

The CDR3 is 14 amino acids. The ends lost 8 bases at V and 7 bases at J; junction bases unmatched: 11. Germline assignment: CDR1 SNHLY and CDR2 FYNNEI. Unstimulated regulatory T cells (CD4+CD25+CD127-), CD4+CD25- non-regulatory cells, CD4 and CD8 cells were FACS-sorted from thawed PBMCs. A remark on this clone: The antigen is not known.

The repertoire was sequenced with immunoSEQ multiplex PCR; TCRdb's copy has only in-frame clones and lacks some. The data hold about 110,000 clones, with around 90% observed a single time. The TCR comes from a human donor who received a combined kidney and bone marrow transplant. Specimen: CD4+ T cells from blood, collected before the transplant. V and J are TRBV2 and TRBJ2-1; TRBD2 matches 7 bases. As DNA, the CDR3 is TGTGCCAGCCTACCGGCGGGAGCGATGAATGAGCAGTTCTTC. Encoded protein: CASLPAGAMNEQFF.